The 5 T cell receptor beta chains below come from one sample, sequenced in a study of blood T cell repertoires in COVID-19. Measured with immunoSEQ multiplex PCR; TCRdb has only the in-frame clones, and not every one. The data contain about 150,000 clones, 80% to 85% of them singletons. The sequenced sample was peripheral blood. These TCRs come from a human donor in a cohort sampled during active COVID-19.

The CDR3 nucleotides are TGCGCCAGCAGCCCCAGCGGGGGGGCCAATGAGCAGTTCTTC. It encodes CASSPSGGANEQFF. The chain joins TRBV4-1 to TRBJ2-1; TRBD2 agrees at 10 bases. This CDR3 spans 14 amino acids. Germline loops: CDR1 MGHRA, CDR2 YSYEKL. J was trimmed by 6 bases and V by 4 bases; bases with no gene match: 3.

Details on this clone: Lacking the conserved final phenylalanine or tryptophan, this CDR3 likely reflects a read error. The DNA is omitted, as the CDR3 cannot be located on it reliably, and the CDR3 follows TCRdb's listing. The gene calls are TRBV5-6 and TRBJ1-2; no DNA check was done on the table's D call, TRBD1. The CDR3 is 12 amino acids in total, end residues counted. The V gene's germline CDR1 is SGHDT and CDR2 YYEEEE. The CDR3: CASSVARGREEI.

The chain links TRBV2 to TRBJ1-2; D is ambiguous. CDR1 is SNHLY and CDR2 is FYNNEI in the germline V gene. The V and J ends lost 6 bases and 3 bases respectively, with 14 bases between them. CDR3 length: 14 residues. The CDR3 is CASRNKEWDYGYTF. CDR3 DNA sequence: TGTGCCAGCAGAAACAAGGAGTGGGACTATGGCTACACCTTC.

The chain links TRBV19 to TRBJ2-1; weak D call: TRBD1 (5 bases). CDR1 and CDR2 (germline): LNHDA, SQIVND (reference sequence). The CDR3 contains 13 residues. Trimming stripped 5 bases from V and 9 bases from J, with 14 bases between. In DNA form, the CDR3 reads TGTGCCAGTAGTCCAGCTCCGACAGTTGAGCAGTTCTTC. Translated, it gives CASSPAPTVEQFF.

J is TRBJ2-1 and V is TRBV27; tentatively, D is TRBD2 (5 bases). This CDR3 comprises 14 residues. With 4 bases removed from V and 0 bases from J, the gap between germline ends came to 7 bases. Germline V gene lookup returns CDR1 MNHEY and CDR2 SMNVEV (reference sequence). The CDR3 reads CASSSSFSYNEQFF. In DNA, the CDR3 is TGTGCCAGCAGTTCTAGCTTCTCCTACAATGAGCAGTTCTTC.